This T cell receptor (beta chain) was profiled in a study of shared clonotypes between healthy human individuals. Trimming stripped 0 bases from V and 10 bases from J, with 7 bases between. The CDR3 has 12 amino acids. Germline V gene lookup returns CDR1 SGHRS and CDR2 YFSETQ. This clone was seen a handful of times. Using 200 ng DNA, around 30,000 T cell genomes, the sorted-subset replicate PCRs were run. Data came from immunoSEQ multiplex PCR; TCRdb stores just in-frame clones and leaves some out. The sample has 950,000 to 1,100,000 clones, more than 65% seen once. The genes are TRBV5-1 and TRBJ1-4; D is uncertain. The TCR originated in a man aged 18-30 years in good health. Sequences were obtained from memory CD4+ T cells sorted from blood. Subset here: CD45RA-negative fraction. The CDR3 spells CASSLEEGKLFF. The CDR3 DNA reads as TGCGCCAGCAGCTTGGAGGAAGGAAAACTGTTTTTT.